The table lists the clone carrying this T cell receptor beta chain with many counts. What it recognizes is unknown. The data were obtained in a study of T-cell reconstitution after alpha-beta-depleted transplantation in children. Preparation of the TCRbeta library used unique molecular identifiers. TCRdb re-called the PCR reads through MiXCR, storing one row per CDR3 protein. The table records about 490,000 distinct CDR3 sequences, 10% to 13% of them present only once. CDR3 length equals 16 residues. Germline V lookup: CDR1 MNHNS, CDR2 SASEGT. V was clipped by 8 bases and J by 1 base, with 18 bases between them. General study points: Alpha-beta T cells present about two months after transplant were reported to originate from several hundred expanded graft clones. At one year after transplant, newly produced T cells mostly accounted for T-cell counts and diversity. For some patients, TCRbeta diversity was high at day 60 because of recipient T cells and thymic progenitors that survived.

This receptor was identified in a child aged 2 to 10 with inherited bone marrow failure, due to receive a stem cell transplant. The rearrangement joins TRBV6-1 to TRBJ2-1; tentative D call: TRBD2 (7 bases). Sequenced here: PBMCs, sampled before TCRalphabeta/CD19-depleted stem cell transplant. CDR3 loop: CASGRRGGESYNEQFF. The CDR3 bases are TGTGCCAGCGGAAGAAGGGGGGGGGAGTCCTACAATGAGCAGTTCTTC.